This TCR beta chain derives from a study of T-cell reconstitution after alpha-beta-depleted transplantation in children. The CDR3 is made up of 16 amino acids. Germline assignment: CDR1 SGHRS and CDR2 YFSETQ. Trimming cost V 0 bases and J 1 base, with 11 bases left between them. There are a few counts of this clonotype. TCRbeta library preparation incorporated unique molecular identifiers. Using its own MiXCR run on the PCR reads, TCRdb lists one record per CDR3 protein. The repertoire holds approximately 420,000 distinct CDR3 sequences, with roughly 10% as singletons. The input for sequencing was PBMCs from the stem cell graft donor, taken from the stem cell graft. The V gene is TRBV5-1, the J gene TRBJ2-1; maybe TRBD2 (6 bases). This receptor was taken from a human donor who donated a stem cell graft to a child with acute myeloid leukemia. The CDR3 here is CASSLDAGRSYNEQFF. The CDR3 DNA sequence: TGCGCCAGCAGCTTGGATGCGGGGAGGTCCTACAATGAGCAGTTCTTC.